This T cell receptor (beta chain) comes out of a study of T cell responses to AZD1222 COVID-19 vaccine. Overall study findings and caveats: Per reports, nearly half of all spike-specific TCRs target regions that are unmutated in variants. The donor group comprised mostly white British people and more females; the analysis possibly underestimated clonal diversity.

Assay used: immunoSEQ multiplex PCR; TCRdb lists only in-frame clones, some missing. This sample yields some 140,000 clones, of which more than 90% are seen a single time; 1.5% to 2% belongs to the top ten. Concerning this clone: No antigen is known for it.

The analysis combined second doses at about 4 or about 12 weeks. This CDR3 contains 13 residues. Trimming removed 6 bases at V and 2 bases at J, with 9 bases between. The J gene is TRBJ2-3, the V gene TRBV12-3 or TRBV12-4; TRBD1 is a possible D gene (5 bases). Sequenced material: peripheral blood, taken 28 days after the second AZD1222 dose. The clonotype was recovered from an adult who received the AZD1222 COVID-19 vaccine. CDR3 DNA: TGTGCCAGCAGACAGGAGAACACAGATACGCAGTATTTT. Amino acid sequence: CASRQENTDTQYF.